These 15 T cell receptor beta chains share one sample of origin, sequenced in a study of blood T cell repertoires in COVID-19. Sequencing used immunoSEQ multiplex PCR; TCRdb keeps in-frame clones, though not all of them. The sample holds 210,000 or so clones, about 85% seen once. The sample was PBMCs or T cells enriched from blood (not recorded which). The receptors stem from a man younger than 45 who had recovered from COVID-19.

V is TRBV14 and J is TRBJ2-7; 9 bases map to TRBD1. The CDR3 consists of 15 residues. CDR1 and CDR2 from the germline V gene are SGHDN and FVKESK. V dropped 4 bases and J dropped 5; count of bases not matched to a gene: 9. For the CDR3, the DNA is TGTGCCAGCAGCCGTACCGGGACAGGGTGGGACGAGCAGTACTTC. Protein sequence: CASSRTGTGWDEQYF.

This chain uses TRBV7-9 with TRBJ1-1; a weak D match, TRBD1 (5 bases). The germline V gene encodes CDR1 SEHNR and CDR2 FQNEAQ (reference sequence). Trimming took 2 bases from V and 3 from J, leaving 10 bases between them. CDR3 size: 14 residues. The DNA of the CDR3 is TGTGCCAGCAGCTTATTGGGGGGATACACTGAAGCTTTCTTT. This codes for CASSLLGGYTEAFF.

V and J are TRBV7-2 and TRBJ1-5; TRBD1 matches at 10 bases. The CDR3 is made up of 15 amino acids. Germline assignment: CDR1 SGHTA and CDR2 FQGNSA. With 1 base clipped from V and 7 bases from J, the junction kept 4 bases outside the gene matches. The CDR3 spells CASSLGQGARQPQHF. The CDR3 nucleotides read TGTGCCAGCAGCTTAGGACAGGGGGCACGGCAGCCCCAGCATTTT.

The chain is built from TRBV7-2 and TRBJ2-1; tentatively, D is TRBD2 (5 bases). Trimming stripped 5 bases from V and 0 bases from J, with 14 bases between. Germline V gene data show CDR1 as SGHTA and CDR2 as FQGNSA. The CDR3 covers 16 residues. In nucleotides, the CDR3 is TGTGCCAGCAGCCGGACCAGCGGCAGCTCCTACAATGAGCAGTTCTTC. Protein: CASSRTSGSSYNEQFF.

The V call is TRBV7-2, the J call TRBJ2-7; D not certain. The CDR3 runs to 13 residues. Germline-derived CDR1 and CDR2 are SGHTA and FQGNSA. With 4 bases removed from V and 3 bases from J, the gap between germline ends came to 10 bases. The CDR3 loop is CASSSRIHYEQYF. For the CDR3, the DNA is TGTGCCAGCAGCTCTAGAATACACTACGAGCAGTACTTC.

J is TRBJ2-1 and V is TRBV19, with 12 nucleotides matching TRBD2. CDR1 is LNHDA and CDR2 is SQIVND in the germline V gene (reference sequence). V trimming: 6 bases; J trimming: 4 bases; junction bases outside the gene matches: 7. CDR3 size: 16 residues. The DNA of the CDR3 is TGTGCCAGTAGGCGACTAGCGGGAGACTCGTACAATGAGCAGTTCTTC. It is translated as CASRRLAGDSYNEQFF.

This sequence joins TRBV28 and TRBJ1-4; 10 bases are shared with TRBD1. The germline CDR1 and CDR2 sequences are MDHEN and SYDVKM. This CDR3 is 15 amino acids long. Trimming removed 7 bases from V and 12 bases from J; junction bases left unmatched: 14. The CDR3 region has the DNA TGTGCCAGCAAAAAATGGACAGGGGGTCGGGGAGAACTGTTTTTT. Protein: CASKKWTGGRGELFF. Using reference TRBV28 and TRBJ1-4 for the parts outside the CDR3, the full variable domain is DVKVTQSSRYLVKRTGEKVFLECVQDMDHENMFWYRQDPGLGLRLIYFSYDVKMKEKGDIPEGYSVSREKKERFSLILESASTNQTSMYLCASKKWTGGRGELFFGSGTQLSVL.

The V call is TRBV6-5, the J call TRBJ2-7; TRBD2 matches 8 bases. Per the germline V gene, CDR1 is MNHEY and CDR2 is SVGAGI. CDR3 size: 16 residues. J gave up 2 bases and V 0 bases, and 6 bases lay outside the gene matches. The CDR3 protein is CASSYSAGGKAYEQYF. The CDR3 region has the DNA TGTGCCAGCAGTTACTCCGCGGGGGGAAAGGCCTACGAGCAGTACTTC.

The chain carries TRBV5-1 and TRBJ1-1; TRBD1 matches at 9 bases. The CDR3 is 14 residues long. Losses at the gene ends were 4 bases for V and 4 bases for J; bases not matched to a gene: 5. CDR1 SGHRS and CDR2 YFSETQ come from the germline V gene. CDR3 DNA: TGCGCCAGCAGCCAGGGACAGGGTCCCACTGAAGCTTTCTTT. It specifies CASSQGQGPTEAFF.

By share, this clone counts as medium-sized. The CDR3 sequence: CSAQSKQGMHF. The CDR3, as DNA: TGCAGTGCTCAATCCAAACAGGGTATGCATTTT. The chain combines TRBV20-1 with TRBJ1-5, with a weak D call TRBD1 (6 bases). Trimming stripped 5 bases from V and 15 bases from J, with 17 bases between. The V gene's germline CDR1 is DFQATT and CDR2 SNEGSKA (reference sequence). This CDR3 spans 11 amino acids.

The V call is TRBV28, the J call TRBJ2-7; a weak D match, TRBD2 (6 bases). The CDR3 spans 12 residues. The germline V gene encodes CDR1 MDHEN and CDR2 SYDVKM. V lost 7 bases, J lost 6 bases, and 13 bases lay in between. CDR3 in amino acids: CASNTGVGEQYF. CDR3 DNA: TGTGCCAGCAACACGGGAGTTGGCGAGCAGTACTTC. Complete variable domain (other parts from reference TRBV28 and TRBJ2-7): DVKVTQSSRYLVKRTGEKVFLECVQDMDHENMFWYRQDPGLGLRLIYFSYDVKMKEKGDIPEGYSVSREKKERFSLILESASTNQTSMYLCASNTGVGEQYFGPGTRLTVT.

The chain recombines TRBV7-8 with TRBJ1-5; weak D call: TRBD1 (5 bases). The CDR3 sequence is 20 residues long. Trimming pared 5 bases from V and 4 bases from J, leaving 30 bases between. CDR1 and CDR2 from the germline V gene are SGHVS and FQNEAQ. The CDR3: CASSGRRVDTKWTGNQPQHF. The CDR3 DNA reads as TGTGCCAGCAGCGGAAGGAGGGTGGACACCAAATGGACGGGGAATCAGCCCCAGCATTTT.

J is TRBJ2-3 and V is TRBV5-3; D unresolved. TRBV5-3 is sorted into the ORF group, with uncertain function. The CDR3 sequence is 11 residues long. With 4 bases removed from V and 3 bases from J, the gap between germline ends came to 3 bases. In DNA, the CDR3 is TGTGCCAGAAGCCCGACAGATACGCAGTATTTT. Protein product: CARSPTDTQYF.

In the case of this clone: At one end, the junction sequence differs from germline, possibly due to a read error. This CDR3 reads CASSLAPTGNTGNAIYF. DNA for the CDR3: TGTGCCAGCAGCTTGGCACCCACCGGGAATACTGGAAACGCCATATATTTT. The rearrangement links TRBV11-3 to TRBJ1-3; D gene unclear. CDR3 size: 17 residues. The germline V gene has CDR1 SGHNT and CDR2 YENEEA. Full variable domain (rest looked up from reference TRBV11-3 and TRBJ1-3): EAGVVQSPRYKIIEKKQPVAFWCNPISGHNTLYWYLQNLGQGPELLIRYENEEAVDDSQLPKDRFSAERLKGVDSTLKIQPAELGDSAVYLCASSLAPTGNTGNAIYFGEGSWLTVV.

V usage is TRBV19 and J usage is TRBJ1-1; a weak D match, TRBD1 (6 bases). V dropped 5 bases and J dropped 2 bases, with 21 bases sitting between them. The CDR3 is 17 residues long. Germline V gene sequence: CDR1 LNHDA, CDR2 SQIVND (reference sequence). CDR3 nucleotides: TGTGCCAGTAGTCCGCGGCGGTTACAGGGACTAAACACTGAAGCTTTCTTT. Amino acid sequence: CASSPRRLQGLNTEAFF.